The 3 T cell receptor beta chains below were found in one sample sequenced in a study of regulatory T cells in long-lasting Graves disease (dated by TCRdb to about 2021). The library was prepared using multiplex PCR. Instrument used: Illumina HiSeq 4000. TCR beta libraries were built with iRepertoire HTBI primers and Arm-PCR amplification of CDR3 regions. TCRdb's own reprocessing of the public reads used fastp at Q25 and MiXCR and kept productive beta chains. Each entry merges the rows of one CDR3 protein and shows their most common DNA and genes. Across this sample there are hundreds of thousands of distinct CDR3 sequences, with 15% to 20% seen only once. 25% to 30% of the sample rests with the top ten. Per the publication, the time point label means: newly diagnosed GD, antithyroid drugs for less than 3 months. For both TCR sequencing and RNA sequencing, RNA was extracted from PBMCs in TRIzol. The data also belong to a second study, concerning T cells in Graves' hyperthyroidism and ophthalmopathy.

Source: peripheral blood mononuclear cells (PBMCs), taken at new diagnosis, from a patient treated with antithyroid drugs. Receptors were obtained from a man aged 40-49 years with Graves disease. Donor details come from another sample of the same person, matched by shared clones.

The table lists this clonotype with many counts. This sequence joins TRBV11-2 and TRBJ2-3; maybe TRBD2 (6 bases). The ends were cut back, 0 bases at V and 7 bases at J, with 11 bases in the middle. Looked up from germline, CDR1 is SGHAT and CDR2 is FQNNGV. The CDR3 has 14 amino acids. The CDR3 reads CASSLDLGGNTQYF. Written as DNA, the CDR3 is TGTGCCAGCAGCTTAGACTTGGGGGGAAATACGCAGTATTTT.

This clonotype was counted ten times or more. The CDR3 sequence: CAISAQGFQETQYF. The CDR3 DNA sequence: TGTGCCATCAGCGCACAGGGATTCCAAGAGACCCAGTACTTC. The chain employs TRBV10-3 and TRBJ2-5; maybe TRBD1 (6 bases). Germline V lookup: CDR1 ENHRY, CDR2 SYGVKD. Trimming took off 6 bases at V and 1 base at J, with 12 bases between the two ends. CDR3 length equals 14 residues.

The CDR3 DNA reads as TGTGCCACCAGTTCGGGGACAGGCGTTCTTAACTATGGCTACACCTTC. Translated, it gives CATSSGTGVLNYGYTF. The chain recombines TRBV24-1 with TRBJ1-2, with TRBD1 matching over 8 bases. The ends lost 6 bases at V and 1 base at J; junction bases unmatched: 9. The CDR3 totals 16 residues. Germline CDR1 KGHDR, CDR2 SFDVKD.